The TCR beta chain under discussion was sequenced for a study of blood T cell repertoires in COVID-19. Study background: Material from acute and convalescent COVID-19 was sourced from the United States, Italy and Spain.

The V and J ends lost 7 bases and 8 bases, in that order; junction bases with no gene match: 13. The germline V gene encodes CDR1 SEHNR and CDR2 FQNEAQ (reference sequence). This CDR3 is built from 14 residues. In the authors' workflow: Scientists estimated how many nucleated cells there were by amplifying reference gene primers. Sequencing used immunoSEQ multiplex PCR; TCRdb keeps in-frame clones, though not all of them. That table supplies the V and J calls and clone size; D and trimming were determined from the DNA. The data contain more than 150,000 clones, over 75% of them singletons. This receptor was taken from a woman between 35 and 50 years old with acute or convalescent COVID-19. Source material: peripheral blood. The chain joins TRBV7-9 to TRBJ1-2, with 7 bases aligning to TRBD1. CDR3 residues: CASNQGGDLGGYTF. The CDR3 DNA is TGTGCCAGCAACCAAGGGGGCGACCTGGGGGGCTACACCTTC.